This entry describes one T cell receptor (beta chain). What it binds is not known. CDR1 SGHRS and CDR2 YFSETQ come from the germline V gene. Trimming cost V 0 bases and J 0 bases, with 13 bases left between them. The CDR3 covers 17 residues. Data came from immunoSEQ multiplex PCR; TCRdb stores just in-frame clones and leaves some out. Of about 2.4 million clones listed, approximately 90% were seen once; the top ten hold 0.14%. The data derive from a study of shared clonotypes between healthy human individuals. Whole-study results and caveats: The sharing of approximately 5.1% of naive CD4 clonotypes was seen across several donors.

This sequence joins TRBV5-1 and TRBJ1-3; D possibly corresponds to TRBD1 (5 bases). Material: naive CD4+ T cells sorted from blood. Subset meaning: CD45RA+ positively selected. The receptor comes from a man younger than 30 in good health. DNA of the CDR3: TGCGCCAGCAGCTTGGTAGGGGCAGGGTTCTCTGGAAACACCATATATTTT. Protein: CASSLVGAGFSGNTIYF. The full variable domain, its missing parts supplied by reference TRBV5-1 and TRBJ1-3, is KAGVTQTPRYLIKTRGQQVTLSCSPISGHRSVSWYQQTPGQGLQFLFEYFSETQRNKGNFPGRFSGRQFSNSRSEMNVSTLELGDSALYLCASSLVGAGFSGNTIYFGEGSWLTVV.